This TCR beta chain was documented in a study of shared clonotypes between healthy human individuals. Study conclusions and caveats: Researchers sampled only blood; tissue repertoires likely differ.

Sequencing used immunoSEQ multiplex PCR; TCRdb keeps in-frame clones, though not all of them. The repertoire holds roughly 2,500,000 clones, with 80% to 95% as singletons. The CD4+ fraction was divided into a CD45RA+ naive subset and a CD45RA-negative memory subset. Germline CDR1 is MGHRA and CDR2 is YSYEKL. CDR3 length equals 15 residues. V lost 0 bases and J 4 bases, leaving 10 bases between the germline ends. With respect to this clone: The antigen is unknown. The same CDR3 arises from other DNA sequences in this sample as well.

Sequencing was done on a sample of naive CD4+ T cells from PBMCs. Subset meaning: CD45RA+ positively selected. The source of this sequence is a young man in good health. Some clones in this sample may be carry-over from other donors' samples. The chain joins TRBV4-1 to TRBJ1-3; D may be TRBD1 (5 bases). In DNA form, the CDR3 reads TGCGCCAGCAGCCAAGATGGGACTGAAGGAAACACCATATATTTT. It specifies CASSQDGTEGNTIYF.